Listed below are T cell receptor beta chains from one sample, sequenced in a study of T cell responses to AZD1222 COVID-19 vaccine. TCRdb's copy holds only in-frame clones and misses some; the assay was immunoSEQ multiplex PCR. The data contain 90,000 to 110,000 clones, roughly 89% of them singletons. The sequenced sample was peripheral blood, obtained 28 days after the second AZD1222 dose. The receptors here all came from an adult who received the AZD1222 COVID-19 vaccine. The CDR3 runs from the conserved cysteine through the conserved F or W. A D gene is named only where the DNA matches it firmly. For some rows the clone size is stated as once, few or many, or as a class when expanded; others skip it.

abundance	v_gene	d_gene	j_gene	CDR3aa	CDR3nt
.	TRBV4-2	TRBD1	TRBJ1-2	CASSQTGQGYGYTF	TGTGCCAGCAGCCAAACGGGACAGGGCTATGGCTACACCTTC
.	TRBV18	.	TRBJ1-1	CASSPLLGTVTEAFF	TGTGCCAGCTCACCTCTTCTAGGTACGGTCACTGAAGCTTTCTTT
.	TRBV18	TRBD2	TRBJ2-3	CASSPPGSGGPTDTQYF	TGTGCCAGCTCACCACCGGGGTCGGGAGGGCCGACAGATACGCAGTATTTT
once	TRBV19	.	TRBJ2-2	CATNVGRETGELFF	TGTGCCACCAATGTCGGCAGGGAGACCGGGGAGCTGTTTTTT
.	TRBV1	.	TRBJ2-7	CTSSPQARPFSYEQYF	TGCACCAGCAGCCCCCAGGCCAGGCCATTCTCCTACGAGCAGTACTTC
.	TRBV5-5	.	TRBJ1-3	CASSHRSVSGNTIYF	TGTGCCAGCAGCCATAGGTCAGTCTCTGGAAACACCATATATTTT
once	TRBV19	.	TRBJ1-1	CASSIEGRGEEAFF	TGTGCCAGTAGTATAGAAGGGAGGGGGGAAGAAGCTTTCTTT
.	TRBV2	.	TRBJ2-3	CASSDNYLGADTQYF	TGTGCCAGCAGTGACAATTACCTGGGGGCAGATACGCAGTATTTT
.	TRBV28	.	TRBJ1-6	CASRGGGSYNSPLHF	TGTGCCAGCAGGGGTGGGGGCTCCTATAATTCACCCCTCCACTTT
.	TRBV6-6	.	TRBJ1-2	CASQGGGYGYTF	TGTGCCAGCCAAGGAGGAGGCTATGGCTACACCTTC
once	TRBV5-1	TRBD1	TRBJ2-7	CASSGQGYEQYF	TGCGCCAGTTCTGGACAGGGCTACGAGCAGTACTTC
.	TRBV2	.	TRBJ1-3	CASSLDISGNTIYF	TGTGCCAGCAGTCTCGACATCTCTGGAAACACCATATATTTT
.	TRBV2	.	TRBJ2-5	CASSESGYGTQYF	TGTGCCAGCAGTGAATCGGGGTACGGGACCCAGTACTTC
.	TRBV18	.	TRBJ2-3	CASSPLMGGTDTQYF	TGTGCCAGCTCGCCACTTATGGGGGGCACAGATACGCAGTATTTT
.	TRBV27	TRBD2	TRBJ2-7	CASSGLAGSYEQYF	TGTGCCAGCAGTGGACTAGCGGGCTCCTACGAGCAGTACTTC
.	TRBV7-9	.	TRBJ2-3	CASSLGSTDTQYF	TGTGCCAGCAGCTTGGGAAGCACAGATACGCAGTATTTT
.	TRBV4-3	.	TRBJ2-1	CASSQDLTGAYNEQFF	TGCGCCAGCAGCCAAGATTTGACGGGTGCCTACAATGAGCAGTTCTTC
.	TRBV27	TRBD1	TRBJ2-7	CASPGGQGAREQYF	TGTGCCAGCCCTGGGGGACAGGGGGCGCGGGAGCAGTACTTC
.	TRBV5-1	TRBD2	TRBJ2-7	CASSLALTSGSHEQYF	TGCGCCAGCAGCTTGGCCCTTACTAGCGGGAGTCACGAGCAGTACTTC
.	TRBV18	.	TRBJ2-3	CASSTLVTDTQYF	TGTGCCAGCTCAACCCTGGTGACTGATACGCAGTATTTT
few	TRBV27	TRBD1	TRBJ1-2	CASSLFYRGSSYGYTF	TGTGCCAGCAGTTTATTCTACAGGGGGAGTTCCTATGGCTACACCTTC
.	TRBV7-3	TRBD2	TRBJ2-5	CASSPRGGAGGGGETQYF	TGTGCCAGCAGCCCCCGTGGGGGAGCGGGAGGGGGTGGAGAGACCCAGTACTTC
.	TRBV5-1	.	TRBJ1-2	CASSLRGGSYGYTF	TGCGCCAGCAGCTTGCGGGGGGGTAGCTATGGCTACACCTTC
.	TRBV18	TRBD1	TRBJ2-4	CASSRPGQGGDIQYF	TGTGCCAGCTCACGCCCGGGACAGGGGGGTGACATTCAGTACTTC
.	TRBV30	.	TRBJ1-4	CAWSAEGRGEKLFF	TGTGCCTGGAGTGCGGAGGGTCGGGGAGAAAAACTGTTTTTT